This record covers a single T cell receptor (beta chain). Its antigen is unidentified. The data were taken from a study of OX40 agonist ivuxolimab in advanced cancers. Whole-study context: Age averaged approximately 60 years (range about 23 to 80), and 82.7% were male.

Measured with immunoSEQ multiplex PCR; TCRdb has only the in-frame clones, and not every one. This table holds tens of thousands of clones, approximately 86% found once. The CDR3 length is 11 residues. Germline V gene lookup returns CDR1 MDHEN and CDR2 SYDVKM. V was pared by 3 bases and J by 6 bases, with 4 bases between. Study findings and constraints: Researchers report that CD8+ T cells had, on average, more expanded clones than CD4+.

This sequence joins TRBV28 and TRBJ2-3; D unresolved. The source was CD4+ or CD8+ T cells sorted from blood, collected in a trial of the OX40 agonist ivuxolimab. The receptor's source is an adult with an advanced solid tumor such as melanoma, head and neck, liver or kidney cancer. The DNA for the CDR3 is TGTGCCAGCAGTTTTCGGGATACGCAGTATTTT. Translating it yields CASSFRDTQYF.